A selection of T cell receptor beta chains follows, all from one sample in a study of blood T cells in healthy people across ages. Each CDR3 protein is one row after TCRdb ran MiXCR on the 5' RACE reads. Of some 370,000 distinct CDR3 sequences in the sample, approximately 47% were seen once. The specimen was blood. These receptors were taken from a man aged 60 to 69 in good health. The CDR3 runs from the conserved cysteine through the conserved F or W. D genes are given only for firm matches. Clone size is not always given. Where it is, it says once, few, many or a class for expanded clones.

J | V | size | D | DNA | CDR3
TRBJ1-2 | TRBV29-1 | . | . | TGCAGCGTTGACGGGGCCAATGGACGGGGCTATGGCTACACCTTC | CSVDGANGRGYGYTF
TRBJ1-4 | TRBV3-1 | few | . | TGTGCCAGCAGCCAAGTTAGTTCCGGAGGTAATGAAAAACTGTTTTTT | CASSQVSSGGNEKLFF
TRBJ2-3 | TRBV7-9 | . | TRBD2 | TGTGCCAGCAGCTTAGGTCCTTCCCCCGGGACTAGAACAGATACGCAGTATTTT | CASSLGPSPGTRTDTQYF
TRBJ2-1 | TRBV5-1 | once | TRBD1 | TGCGCCAGCAGCTTGAACGGACAGGGGGGATCTGAGCAGTTCTTC | CASSLNGQGGSEQFF
TRBJ2-7 | TRBV29-1 | few | TRBD1 | TGCAGCGTTGGCGCCTACAGGGGGCCCTCCTACGAGCAGTACTTC | CSVGAYRGPSYEQYF
TRBJ2-7 | TRBV27 | few | . | TGTGCCAGCAGTTTAGGTTCGGGGGAGCAGTACTTC | CASSLGSGEQYF
TRBJ2-5 | TRBV12-3/TRBV12-4 | . | TRBD2 | TGTGCCAGCGGTGTATCGACAGTCAGGCGGGAGCAGTACTTC | CASGVSTVRREQYF
TRBJ2-5 | TRBV20-1 | few | TRBD2 | TGCAGTGCTAGAGTGGCTAGCGGGGTACCGAGGCAGTACTTC | CSARVASGVPRQYF
TRBJ2-1 | TRBV29-1 | . | . | TGCAGCGTTGAGGCTCCGGCCGATGATACTTACAATGAGCAGTTCTTC | CSVEAPADDTYNEQFF
TRBJ2-5 | TRBV29-1 | many | . | TGCAGCGGTTCAGGGGAAGAGACCCAGTACTTC | CSGSGEETQYF
TRBJ1-2 | TRBV28 | many | . | TGTGCCAGCAGTTTAGACTCTGGGTCCATTCACTACACCTTC | CASSLDSGSIHYTF
TRBJ2-1 | TRBV16 | few | . | TGTGCCAGCAGCCTCACACGTTTAGCGTCCAATGAGCAGTTCTTC | CASSLTRLASNEQFF
TRBJ2-7 | TRBV18 | . | TRBD1 | TGTGCCAGCTCCGAACAGGGGGATCTCTACGAGCAGTACTTC | CASSEQGDLYEQYF
TRBJ2-5 | TRBV7-2 | . | TRBD1 | TGTGCCAGCAGCCGGCCCTCCGGACAGGTTCATCAAGAGACCCAGTACTTC | CASSRPSGQVHQETQYF
TRBJ2-5 | TRBV20-1 | many | . | TGCAGTGCTAGAGATGTAACGGAGGAGACCCAGTACTTC | CSARDVTEETQYF
TRBJ1-5 | TRBV30 | many | . | TGTGCCTGGAGTGAGTCGGGACCGCACAATCAGCCCCAGCATTTT | CAWSESGPHNQPQHF
TRBJ2-7 | TRBV20-1 | many | . | TGCAGTGCTAGAGCGGCAGGGCCCTCCTACGAGCAGTACTTC | CSARAAGPSYEQYF
TRBJ1-1 | TRBV29-1 | . | . | TGCAGCGTTGAAGAGGTCAGGGCCAATGAAGCTTTCTTT | CSVEEVRANEAFF
TRBJ2-3 | TRBV29-1 | . | TRBD2 | TGCAGCGCGCGGGGGGCTAGCGGGAGCCGGACAGATACGCAGTATTTT | CSARGASGSRTDTQYF
TRBJ2-7 | TRBV29-1 | few | TRBD2 | TGCAGCGTTGGGGGACTAGCGGGGCCCTACGAGCAGTACTTC | CSVGGLAGPYEQYF
TRBJ2-7 | TRBV9 | . | . | TGTGCCAGCAGCGTAGGGGCGGTAGGGGGGTACGAGCAGTACTTC | CASSVGAVGGYEQYF
TRBJ2-6 | TRBV13 | . | . | TGTGCCTCAGAGAACGGAGTCTCTGGGGCCAACGTCCTGACTTTC | CASENGVSGANVLTF
TRBJ2-3 | TRBV7-2 | many | . | TGTGCCAGCAGCTTAGGGGGGGCTCCTGCAGATACGCAGTATTTT | CASSLGGAPADTQYF
TRBJ1-5 | TRBV5-5 | . | . | TGTGCCAGCAGCTTGGGAGGGGGGAGGGGCAATCAGCCCCAGCATTTT | CASSLGGGRGNQPQHF
TRBJ2-3 | TRBV7-2 | few | . | TGTGCCAGCAGCTTTGGGCTAGTGGTGGCCGATACGCAGTATTTT | CASSFGLVVADTQYF
TRBJ2-5 | TRBV3-1 | few | . | TGTGCCAGCAGCACCAGGGCCAGCGGGCCCGGGGATGAGCAGTACTTC | CASSTRASGPGDEQYF
TRBJ2-7 | TRBV11-2 | . | . | TGTGCCAGCAGCTTAGATCCGAACAGGGTTAAGCAGTACTTC | CASSLDPNRVKQYF